This T cell receptor beta chain was profiled in a study of cytomegalovirus exposure and HLA in healthy donors. Findings and caveats of the study: Reportedly, a later analysis found an Asian-associated ancestry cluster had fewer N-insertions than the roughly 700-donor mean.

Comment on this clone: Its matching antigen is unknown.

PCR amplification relied on 60 Vbeta primers (plus 13 Jbeta primers). Sequencing used immunoSEQ multiplex PCR; TCRdb keeps in-frame clones, though not all of them. The table records more than 95,000 clones, about three quarters of them present only once. In germline, CDR1 is MNHEY, CDR2 SMNVEV (reference sequence). Trimming took 6 bases from V and 4 from J; bases not matched to a gene: 4. The CDR3 length is 13 residues. The chain has TRBV27 and TRBJ2-5; 8 positions match TRBD1. The sample consisted of PBMCs. This TCR derives from a female donor in good health and CMV-seronegative. This chain's CDR3 is CASSRDRRETQYF. CDR3 nucleotide sequence: TGTGCCAGCAGCCGGGACAGGAGAGAGACCCAGTACTTC.